These 14 T cell receptor beta chains were sequenced from one sample in a study of blood T cell repertoires in COVID-19. TCRdb's table, derived via immunoSEQ multiplex PCR, lists solely in-frame clones and lacks some. The sample has about 400,000 clones, about 90% seen once. Sequenced: PBMCs or T cells enriched from blood (not recorded which). Every receptor here comes from a woman aged 25 to 39 who had recovered from COVID-19.

This chain links TRBV12-5 with TRBJ1-5, with a weak D call TRBD1 (6 bases). In germline, CDR1 is LGHNT, CDR2 FRNRAP. CDR3 length equals 12 residues. Trimming removed 7 bases at V and 7 bases at J, with 11 bases between. CDR3 in amino acids: CASVGAGQPQHF. For the CDR3, the DNA is TGTGCTAGTGTGGGGGCAGGGCAGCCCCAGCATTTT.

The chain couples TRBV6-4 to TRBJ2-7, with D perhaps TRBD2 (5 bases). The CDR3 loop spans 13 amino acids. Germline lookup yields CDR1 MRHNA and CDR2 SNTAGT. Trimming cost V 8 bases and J 3 bases, with 14 bases left between them. CDR3 protein: CASPSGINYEQYF. The CDR3 coding sequence is TGTGCCAGCCCCTCCGGGATCAACTACGAGCAGTACTTC.

The rearrangement links TRBV3-1 (or the pseudogene TRBV3-2) to TRBJ1-1; TRBD1 might be the D (6 bases). Germline V gene sequence: CDR1 LGHDT, CDR2 YNNKEL (reference sequence). The ends were cut back, 0 bases at V and 3 bases at J, with 11 bases in the middle. This CDR3 has 15 amino acids. The CDR3 DNA follows: TGTGCCAGCAGCCAAGATGGGGGCAGATACACTGAAGCTTTCTTT. Protein product: CASSQDGGRYTEAFF.

This clone was detected only a few times. The chain has TRBV7-9 and TRBJ2-7; maybe TRBD1 (6 bases). V lost 3 bases and J lost 5, with 14 bases in between. This CDR3 is built from 14 residues. CDR1 and CDR2 (germline): SEHNR, FQNEAQ (reference sequence). CDR3 amino acids: CASSLRGKWNEQYF. In DNA, the CDR3 is TGTGCCAGCAGCTTGAGGGGGAAGTGGAACGAGCAGTACTTC.

The chain couples TRBV29-1 to TRBJ2-1, with D possibly TRBD1 on 9 matching bases. Germline V gene lookup returns CDR1 SQVTM and CDR2 ANQGSEA. Trimming removed 1 base from V and 9 bases from J, with 19 bases in between. The CDR3 loop spans 15 amino acids. CDR3: CSVEVAGQGISEQFF. The CDR3 nucleotides read TGCAGCGTTGAAGTAGCGGGACAGGGAATCAGTGAGCAGTTCTTC.

The chain joins TRBV15 to TRBJ1-5, with 9 positions matching TRBD1. The J segment lost 4 bases and the V segment lost 1 base, leaving 14 bases of the junction unmatched. This CDR3 has 19 residues. Germline values: CDR1 LNHNV, CDR2 YYDKDF (reference sequence). The CDR3 DNA reads as TGTGCCACCAGCAGAGTTGGGGGACAGGGATTATCGAGGAATCAGCCCCAGCATTTT. This translates into CATSRVGGQGLSRNQPQHF.

This chain links TRBV4-1 with TRBJ1-2, with 11 bases that match TRBD1. V was clipped by 4 bases and J by 6 bases; unmatched bases: 10. CDR3 length: 16 residues. From germline, CDR1 is MGHRA and CDR2 YSYEKL. CDR3 sequence reads: CASSLSQTGQGDGYTF. CDR3 nucleotides: TGCGCCAGCAGCCTTTCTCAGACGGGACAGGGGGATGGCTACACCTTC.

The V call is TRBV19, the J call TRBJ1-3, with D unresolved. The CDR3 covers 16 residues. Germline CDR1 is LNHDA and CDR2 is SQIVND (reference sequence). V lost 5 bases and J 0 bases, leaving 14 bases between the germline ends. The CDR3 is CASSAGVYNSGNTIYF. CDR3 in DNA: TGTGCCAGTAGTGCCGGGGTCTACAACTCTGGAAACACCATATATTTT.

The chain has TRBV29-1 and TRBJ1-2; maybe TRBD1 (6 bases). Between the trimmed V and J ends, which lost 0 bases and 6 bases, there was a span of 17 bases. The CDR3 has 15 residues. The germline V gene has CDR1 SQVTM and CDR2 ANQGSEA. CDR3 sequence (DNA): TGCAGCGTTGAAGATCGGAGCAGGGGAGTTGATGGCTACACCTTC. It codes for CSVEDRSRGVDGYTF.

The chain combines TRBV3-1 (or the pseudogene TRBV3-2) with TRBJ1-4; D call uncertain. The CDR3 sequence is 12 residues long. Trimming took 1 base from V and 8 from J, leaving 5 bases between them. The germline CDR1 and CDR2 sequences are LGHDT and YNNKEL (reference sequence). As DNA, the CDR3 is TGTGCCAGCAGCCAAGGGAGGGAAAAACTGTTTTTT. This translates into CASSQGREKLFF.

The chain uses TRBV19 and TRBJ1-5; 7 bases fit TRBD1. Germline CDR1 reads LNHDA; CDR2 reads SQIVND (reference sequence). The CDR3 has 15 residues. V lost 5 bases, J lost 5 bases, and 9 bases stayed unmatched. The chain's CDR3 is CASSARQGYDQPQHF. The CDR3 coding sequence is TGTGCCAGTAGTGCACGACAGGGCTACGATCAGCCCCAGCATTTT.

The chain joins TRBV19 to TRBJ2-2; D perhaps matches TRBD2 (5 bases). Looked up from germline, CDR1 is LNHDA and CDR2 is SQIVND (reference sequence). V was pared by 3 bases and J by 1 base, with 6 bases between. CDR3 length: 14 residues. DNA of the CDR3: TGTGCCAGTAGTATGGGGAGGAACACCGGGGAGCTGTTTTTT. Encoded protein: CASSMGRNTGELFF.

This chain connects TRBV19 to TRBJ2-2; 10 bases fit TRBD2. Trimming at V came to 8 bases and at J to 0 bases, leaving 6 bases not matched to a gene. CDR3 length: 16 residues. The V gene's germline CDR1 is LNHDA and CDR2 SQIVND (reference sequence). CDR3 sequence (DNA): TGTGCCAGTGGTGGACTAGCGGAGGCGAACACCGGGGAGCTGTTTTTT. Translation: CASGGLAEANTGELFF. The full variable domain, rest sourced from reference TRBV19 and TRBJ2-2, is DGGITQSPKYLFRKEGQNVTLSCEQNLNHDAMYWYRQDPGQGLRLIYYSQIVNDFQKGDIAEGYSVSREKKESFPLTVTSAQKNPTAFYLCASGGLAEANTGELFFGEGSRLTVL.

The gene calls are TRBV5-1 and TRBJ2-3; 11 bases match TRBD2. Germline loops: CDR1 SGHRS, CDR2 YFSETQ. Losses at the gene ends were 4 bases for V and 0 bases for J; bases not matched to a gene: 4. The CDR3 spans 16 residues. The CDR3 DNA is TGCGCCAGCAGCGGGACTAGCGGATCTAGCACAGATACGCAGTATTTT. Its translation: CASSGTSGSSTDTQYF.